The source of this TCR beta chain is a study of blood T cell repertoires in COVID-19. V lost 8 bases to trimming and J lost 4 bases, with 15 bases between them. The CDR3 sequence is 13 residues long. The table came from immunoSEQ multiplex PCR; TCRdb's copy has only in-frame clones and leaves some out. The sample lists some 300,000 clones, 70% to 90% occurring once. Participants came from 20 to 25 US areas, aged roughly 18 to 89 years. The chain uses TRBV12-3 or TRBV12-4 and TRBJ2-7; D gene ambiguous. This TCR was sampled from a woman in her thirties or forties who had recovered from COVID-19. Input material: PBMCs or T cells enriched from blood (not recorded which). CDR3 sequence: CASSWIGEYEQYF. The CDR3 DNA follows: TGTGCCAGCTCTTGGATAGGAGAATACGAGCAGTACTTC.